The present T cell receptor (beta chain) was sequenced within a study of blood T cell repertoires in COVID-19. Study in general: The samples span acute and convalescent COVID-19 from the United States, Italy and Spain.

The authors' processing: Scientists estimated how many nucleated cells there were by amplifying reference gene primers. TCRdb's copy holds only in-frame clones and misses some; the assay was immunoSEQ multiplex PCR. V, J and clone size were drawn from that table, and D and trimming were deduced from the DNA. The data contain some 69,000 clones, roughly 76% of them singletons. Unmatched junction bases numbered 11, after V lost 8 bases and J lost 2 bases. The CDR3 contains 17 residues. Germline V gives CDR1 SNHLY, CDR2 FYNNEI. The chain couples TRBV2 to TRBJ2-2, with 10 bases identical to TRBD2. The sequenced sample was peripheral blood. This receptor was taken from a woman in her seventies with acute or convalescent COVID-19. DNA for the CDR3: TGTGCCAGCGCGGATTCGGGACTAGCGAAAAACACCGGGGAGCTGTTTTTT. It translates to CASADSGLAKNTGELFF. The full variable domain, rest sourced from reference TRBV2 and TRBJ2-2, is EPEVTQTPSHQVTQMGQEVILRCVPISNHLYFYWYRQILGQKVEFLVSFYNNEISEKSEIFDDQFSVERPDGSNFTLKIRSTKLEDSAMYFCASADSGLAKNTGELFFGEGSRLTVL.